A single TCR beta chain is shown here with its context. The antigen is unknown. Treatment given: oral pan-JAK inhibitor, 5-10 mg twice daily. Starting from PBMCs, sorting isolated CD4+ and CD8+ T cells. The authors extracted RNA and reverse transcribed it into cDNA as the sequencing template. Assay: immunoSEQ multiplex PCR; the TCRdb copy retains only in-frame clones and omits some. The table shows about 190,000 clones, with less than 70% occurring only once. These data belong to a study of CD8+ T cells in alopecia areata. Study as a whole: Oral tofacitinib (5 to 10 mg twice daily) was administered to treated patients. Study results and limitations: Affected scalp, especially in alopecia totalis/universalis, had a higher clonality than normal scalp did. Just one nonresponder means the tie between baseline CD8+ expansion and response stays uncertain.

This CDR3 is 14 amino acids long. Trimming left V 0 bases short and J 10 bases short, with 10 bases between. Germline-derived CDR1 and CDR2 are SGHTA and FQGNSA. The source is a human donor with alopecia areata. V gene TRBV7-2 combines with J gene TRBJ1-6; no clear D gene. The specimen was CD4+ T cells sorted from blood, collected around week 50, from a patient treated with tofacitinib. In DNA, the CDR3 is TGTGCCAGCAGCTTAGCGGGTAGAGGCTCACCCCTCCACTTT. Amino acids: CASSLAGRGSPLHF. The whole variable domain, filled in from reference TRBV7-2 and TRBJ1-6, reads GAGVSQSPSNKVTEKGKDVELRCDPISGHTALYWYRQSLGQGLEFLIYFQGNSAPDKSGLPSDRFSAERTGGSVSTLTIQRTQQEDSAVYLCASSLAGRGSPLHFGNGTRLTVT.